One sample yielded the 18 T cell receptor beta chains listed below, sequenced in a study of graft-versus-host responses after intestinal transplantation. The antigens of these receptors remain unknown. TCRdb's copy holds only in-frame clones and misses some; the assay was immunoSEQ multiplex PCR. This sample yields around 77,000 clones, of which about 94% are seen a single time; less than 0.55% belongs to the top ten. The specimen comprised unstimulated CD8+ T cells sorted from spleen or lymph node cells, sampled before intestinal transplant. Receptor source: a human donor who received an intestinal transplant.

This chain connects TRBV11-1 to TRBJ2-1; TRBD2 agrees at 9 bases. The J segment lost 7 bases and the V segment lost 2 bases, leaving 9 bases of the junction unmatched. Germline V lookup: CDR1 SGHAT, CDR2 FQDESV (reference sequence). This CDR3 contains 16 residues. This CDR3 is CASSLQAGGPLNEQFF. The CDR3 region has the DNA TGTGCCAGCAGCTTACAGGCGGGAGGGCCCCTGAATGAGCAGTTCTTC.

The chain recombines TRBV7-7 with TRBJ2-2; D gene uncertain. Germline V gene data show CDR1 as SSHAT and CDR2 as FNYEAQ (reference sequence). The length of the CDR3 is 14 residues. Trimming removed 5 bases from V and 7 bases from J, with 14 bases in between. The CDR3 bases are TGTGCCAGCAGCCCCGTGGTTTCCCGCGGGGAGCTGTTTTTT. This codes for CASSPVVSRGELFF.

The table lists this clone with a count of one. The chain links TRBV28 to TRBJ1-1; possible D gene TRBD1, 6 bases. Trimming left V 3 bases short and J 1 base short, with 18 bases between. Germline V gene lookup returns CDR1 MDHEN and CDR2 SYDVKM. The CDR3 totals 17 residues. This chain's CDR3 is CASSLPIEQGRNTEAFF. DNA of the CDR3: TGTGCCAGCAGTTTGCCCATTGAACAGGGAAGGAACACTGAAGCTTTCTTT.

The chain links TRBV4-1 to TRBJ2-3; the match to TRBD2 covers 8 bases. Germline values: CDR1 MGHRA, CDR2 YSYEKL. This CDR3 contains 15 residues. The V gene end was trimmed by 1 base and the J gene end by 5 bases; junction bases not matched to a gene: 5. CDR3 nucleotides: TGCGCCAGCAGCCAAGGGGGACTAGAAGAAGATACGCAGTATTTT. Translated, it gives CASSQGGLEEDTQYF.

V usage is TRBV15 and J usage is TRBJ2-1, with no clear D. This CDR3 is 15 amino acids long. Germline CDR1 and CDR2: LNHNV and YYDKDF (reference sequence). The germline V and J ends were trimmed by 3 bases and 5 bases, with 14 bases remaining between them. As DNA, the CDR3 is TGTGCCACCAGCAGGGCGCTCCGGGTAAACAATGAGCAGTTCTTC. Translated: CATSRALRVNNEQFF.

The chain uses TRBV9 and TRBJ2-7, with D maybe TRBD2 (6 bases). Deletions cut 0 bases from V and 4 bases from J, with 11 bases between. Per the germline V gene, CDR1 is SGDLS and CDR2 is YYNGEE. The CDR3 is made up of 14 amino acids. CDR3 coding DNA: TGTGCCAGCAGCGTAGCGGAGGGAACATACGAGCAGTACTTC. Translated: CASSVAEGTYEQYF.

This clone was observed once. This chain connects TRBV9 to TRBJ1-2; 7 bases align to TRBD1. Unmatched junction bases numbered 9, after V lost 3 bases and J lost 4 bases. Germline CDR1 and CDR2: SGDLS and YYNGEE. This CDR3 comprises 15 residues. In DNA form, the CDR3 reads TGTGCCAGCAGCGGCGACAGGGCCCTTCTCTATGGCTACACCTTC. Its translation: CASSGDRALLYGYTF.

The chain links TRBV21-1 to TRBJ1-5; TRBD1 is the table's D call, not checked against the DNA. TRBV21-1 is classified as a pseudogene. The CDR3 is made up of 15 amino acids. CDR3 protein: CASSKAPGQYQPQHF. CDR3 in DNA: TGTGCCAGCAGCAAAGCTCCGGGACAGTATCAGCCCCAGCATTTT.

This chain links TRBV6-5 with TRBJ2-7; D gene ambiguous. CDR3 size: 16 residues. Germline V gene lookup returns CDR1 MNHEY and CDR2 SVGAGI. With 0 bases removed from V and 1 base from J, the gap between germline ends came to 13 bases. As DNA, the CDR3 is TGTGCCAGCAGTTACTCGAACCGAGTTTCTTCCTACGAGCAGTACTTC. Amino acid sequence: CASSYSNRVSSYEQYF.

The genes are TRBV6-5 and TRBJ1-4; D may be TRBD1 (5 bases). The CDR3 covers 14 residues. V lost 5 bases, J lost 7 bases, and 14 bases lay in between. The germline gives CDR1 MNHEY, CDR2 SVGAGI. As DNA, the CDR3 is TGTGCCAGCAGTGGGGCAGGGATTTTTGAAAAACTGTTTTTT. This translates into CASSGAGIFEKLFF.

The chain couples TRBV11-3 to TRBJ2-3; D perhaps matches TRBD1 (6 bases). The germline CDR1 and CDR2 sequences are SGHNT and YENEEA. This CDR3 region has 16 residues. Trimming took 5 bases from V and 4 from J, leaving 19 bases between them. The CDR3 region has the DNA TGTGCCAGCAGCCCGCGGAAGGGGGATGCCGCAGATACGCAGTATTTT. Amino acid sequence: CASSPRKGDAADTQYF.

CDR3 loop: CASSTSGGPYEQYF. CDR3 coding DNA: TGTGCCAGCAGTACTAGCGGGGGGCCCTACGAGCAGTACTTC. The gene calls are TRBV6-5 and TRBJ2-7; TRBD2 matches 12 bases. CDR3 length: 14 residues. V was clipped by 5 bases and J by 2 bases; unmatched bases: 1. The germline gives CDR1 MNHEY, CDR2 SVGAGI.

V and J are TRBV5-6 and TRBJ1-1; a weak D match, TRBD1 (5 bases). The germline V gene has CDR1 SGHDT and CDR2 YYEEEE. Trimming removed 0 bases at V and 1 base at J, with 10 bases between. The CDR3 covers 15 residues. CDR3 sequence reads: CASSLAARGNTEAFF. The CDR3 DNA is TGTGCCAGCAGCTTGGCCGCGAGGGGGAACACTGAAGCTTTCTTT.

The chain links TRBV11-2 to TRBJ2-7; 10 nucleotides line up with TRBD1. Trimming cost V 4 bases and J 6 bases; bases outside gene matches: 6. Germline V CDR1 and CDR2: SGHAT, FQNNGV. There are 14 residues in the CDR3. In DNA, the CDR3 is TGTGCCAGCAGCTCAGGGACAGGGGATGGCGAGCAGTACTTC. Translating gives CASSSGTGDGEQYF.

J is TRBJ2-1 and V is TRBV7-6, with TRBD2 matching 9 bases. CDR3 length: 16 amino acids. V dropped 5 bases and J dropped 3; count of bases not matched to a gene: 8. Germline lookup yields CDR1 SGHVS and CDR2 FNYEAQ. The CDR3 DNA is TGTGCCAGCAGCCTCATTGGGACTAGCAACTACAATGAGCAGTTCTTC. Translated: CASSLIGTSNYNEQFF.

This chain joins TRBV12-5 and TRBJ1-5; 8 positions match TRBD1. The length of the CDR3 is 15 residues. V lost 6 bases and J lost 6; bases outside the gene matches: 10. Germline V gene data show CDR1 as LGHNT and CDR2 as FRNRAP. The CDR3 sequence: CASGPSTGAVQPQHF. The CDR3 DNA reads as TGTGCTAGTGGGCCTTCGACAGGGGCGGTTCAGCCCCAGCATTTT.

CDR3 sequence: CASSLGDANEQFF. CDR3 in DNA: TGTGCCAGCAGCTTAGGTGACGCCAATGAGCAGTTCTTC. The chain uses TRBV7-8 and TRBJ2-1, with D unresolved. The CDR3 totals 13 residues. The V end was cut by 1 base, the J end by 6 bases, with 7 bases between. The germline V gene encodes CDR1 SGHVS and CDR2 FQNEAQ.

The CDR3 spells CASTSDGYGYTF. In DNA form, the CDR3 reads TGTGCCAGTACTTCAGACGGCTATGGCTACACCTTC. The chain employs TRBV19 and TRBJ1-2; D not certain. V lost 7 bases, J lost 4 bases, and 10 bases lay in between. The CDR3 is 12 amino acids. The germline V gene encodes CDR1 LNHDA and CDR2 SQIVND (reference sequence).